Below, 4 T cell receptor beta chains from the same sample are listed, as sequenced in a study of blood T cells in healthy people across ages. The second PCR ran roughly 6 to 12 cycles with a sample-barcoded 5' primer and J-beta primers. TCRdb reanalysed the 5' RACE reads using MiXCR and keeps one entry per CDR3 protein. Of over 1,500,000 distinct CDR3 sequences detected, about 39% appear once; the ten largest clones hold under 25%. Sequenced: blood. These TCRs come from a human donor in good health.

This clonotype showed up many times. The J gene is TRBJ2-7, the V gene TRBV20-1; perhaps TRBD2 as D (6 bases). Trimming took off 1 base at V and 2 bases at J, with 18 bases between the two ends. Germline V gene data show CDR1 as DFQATT and CDR2 as SNEGSKA (reference sequence). This CDR3 is 16 amino acids long. In nucleotides, the CDR3 is TGCAGTGCTAGAGGGGGATCCGCCGGGACTCCCTACGAGCAGTACTTC. It specifies CSARGGSAGTPYEQYF.

Only a few counts were recorded for this clonotype. The chain recombines TRBV20-1 with TRBJ2-5; tentative D call: TRBD1 (6 bases). The ends were cut back, 5 bases at V and 5 bases at J, with 15 bases in the middle. Germline values: CDR1 DFQATT, CDR2 SNEGSKA (reference sequence). The CDR3 has 13 residues. CDR3 DNA sequence: TGCAGTGCTCCAATTGGGGGCGCCGAGACCCAGTACTTC. The encoded protein is CSAPIGGAETQYF.

There are a few counts of this clonotype. The V and J genes are TRBV6-6 and TRBJ2-5; perhaps TRBD2 as D (6 bases). The V and J ends lost 2 bases and 1 base respectively, with 8 bases between them. The CDR3 is 14 residues long. Germline V gene data show CDR1 as MNHNY and CDR2 as SVGAGI (reference sequence). In DNA form, the CDR3 reads TGTGCCAGCAGTTACCGGGAGCCCCAAGAGACCCAGTACTTC. Translated: CASSYREPQETQYF.

This clonotype occurred a few times. The V gene is TRBV28, the J gene TRBJ2-5; D unresolved. V shed 5 bases and J shed 7 bases, with 17 bases lying between them. The CDR3 sequence is 14 residues long. Germline values: CDR1 MDHEN, CDR2 SYDVKM. The chain's CDR3 is CASSTDTAEGTQYF. The CDR3 bases are TGTGCCAGCAGTACCGACACGGCCGAAGGGACCCAGTACTTC. Based on the CDR3 plus reference TRBV28 and TRBJ2-5, the full variable domain is DVKVTQSSRYLVKRTGEKVFLECVQDMDHENMFWYRQDPGLGLRLIYFSYDVKMKEKGDIPEGYSVSREKKERFSLILESASTNQTSMYLCASSTDTAEGTQYFGPGTRLLVL.